This TCR beta chain was retrieved from a study of blood T cell repertoires in COVID-19. In the study overall: Sites in the United States, Italy and Spain provided acute and convalescent COVID-19 samples.

The data were produced by immunoSEQ multiplex PCR, yet TCRdb's version contains in-frame clones alone and is incomplete. The sample lists around 250,000 clones; roughly 86% were seen once. A Seattle source enrolled patients during active infection and followed them longitudinally. CDR1 and CDR2 from the germline V gene are SGDLS and YYNGEE. Trimming removed 1 base from V and 7 bases from J, with 18 bases in between. The CDR3 extends over 16 amino acids. The sequenced material came from peripheral blood. The chain is built from TRBV9 and TRBJ1-3; D uncertain. The sequence was obtained from a woman aged 80 or over with COVID-19, enrolled during active disease. CDR3 sequence reads: CASSVTPVSSGNTIYF. In nucleotides, the CDR3 is TGTGCCAGCAGCGTAACCCCGGTATCTTCCGGGAACACCATATATTTT.